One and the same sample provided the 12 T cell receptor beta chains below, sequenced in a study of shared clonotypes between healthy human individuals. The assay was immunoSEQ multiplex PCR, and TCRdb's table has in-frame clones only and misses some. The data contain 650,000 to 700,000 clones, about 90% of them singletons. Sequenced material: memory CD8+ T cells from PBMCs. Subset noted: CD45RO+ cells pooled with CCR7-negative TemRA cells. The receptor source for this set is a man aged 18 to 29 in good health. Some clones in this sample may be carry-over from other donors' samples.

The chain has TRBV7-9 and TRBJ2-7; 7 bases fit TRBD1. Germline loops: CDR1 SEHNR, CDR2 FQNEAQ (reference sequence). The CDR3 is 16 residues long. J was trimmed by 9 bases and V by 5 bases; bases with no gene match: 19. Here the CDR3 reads CASSPGTEEPNPGQYF. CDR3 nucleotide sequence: TGTGCCAGCAGCCCAGGGACAGAAGAACCCAACCCTGGGCAGTACTTC.

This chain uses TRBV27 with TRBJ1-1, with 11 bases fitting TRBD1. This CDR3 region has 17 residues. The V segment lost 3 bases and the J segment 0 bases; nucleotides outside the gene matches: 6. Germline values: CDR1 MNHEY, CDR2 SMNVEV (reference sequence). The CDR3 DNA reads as TGTGCCAGCAGTTTCGTGGGACAGGGGGGCATGAACACTGAAGCTTTCTTT. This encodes CASSFVGQGGMNTEAFF.

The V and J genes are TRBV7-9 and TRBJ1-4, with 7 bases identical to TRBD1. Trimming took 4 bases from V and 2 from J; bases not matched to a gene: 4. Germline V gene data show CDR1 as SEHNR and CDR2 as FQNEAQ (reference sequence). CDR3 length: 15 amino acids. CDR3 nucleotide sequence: TGTGCCAGCAGCTCCCTGACAGGGACTAATGAAAAACTGTTTTTT. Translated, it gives CASSSLTGTNEKLFF.

This CDR3 is CASREADYERDICYGYTF. CDR3 DNA sequence: TGTGCCAGTAGGGAAGCCGACTACGAACGGGACATCTGCTATGGCTACACCTTC. The rearrangement uses TRBV19 and TRBJ1-2; TRBD1 is a possible D gene (6 bases). Germline assignment: CDR1 LNHDA and CDR2 SQIVND (reference sequence). Trimming took off 6 bases at V and 4 bases at J, with 27 bases between the two ends. The CDR3 is 18 amino acids.

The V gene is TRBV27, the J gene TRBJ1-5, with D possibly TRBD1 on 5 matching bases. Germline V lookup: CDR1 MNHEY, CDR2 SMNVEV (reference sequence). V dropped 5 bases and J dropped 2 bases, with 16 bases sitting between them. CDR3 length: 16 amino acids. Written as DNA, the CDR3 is TGTGCCAGCAGTCCTTCCCAAGGGGAGCGCAATCAGCCCCAGCATTTT. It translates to CASSPSQGERNQPQHF.

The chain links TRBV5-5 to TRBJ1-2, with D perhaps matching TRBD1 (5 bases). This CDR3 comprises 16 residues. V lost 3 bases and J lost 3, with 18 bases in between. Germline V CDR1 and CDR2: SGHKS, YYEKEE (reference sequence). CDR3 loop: CASSYEGTSVDYGYTF. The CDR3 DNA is TGTGCCAGCAGCTACGAGGGGACGTCAGTGGACTATGGCTACACCTTC.

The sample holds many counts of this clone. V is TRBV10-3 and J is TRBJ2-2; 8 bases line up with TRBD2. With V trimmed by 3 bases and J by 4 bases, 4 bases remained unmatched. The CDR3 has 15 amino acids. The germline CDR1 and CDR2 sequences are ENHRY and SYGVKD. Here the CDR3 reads CAISELAERTGELFF. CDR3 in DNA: TGTGCCATCAGTGAACTAGCGGAGCGCACCGGGGAGCTGTTTTTT.

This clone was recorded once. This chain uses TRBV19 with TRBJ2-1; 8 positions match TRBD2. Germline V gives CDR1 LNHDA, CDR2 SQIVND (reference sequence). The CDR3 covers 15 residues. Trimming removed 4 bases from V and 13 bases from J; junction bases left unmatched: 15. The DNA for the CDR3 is TGTGCCAGTAGTAATGACGGGAGGGATAGAGGGGAACAGTTCTTC. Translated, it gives CASSNDGRDRGEQFF.

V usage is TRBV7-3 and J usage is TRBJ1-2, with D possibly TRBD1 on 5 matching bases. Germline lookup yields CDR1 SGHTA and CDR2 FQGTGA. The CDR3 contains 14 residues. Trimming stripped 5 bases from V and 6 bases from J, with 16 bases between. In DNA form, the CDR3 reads TGTGCCAGCAGCGGGCAAGGGGAGAGGGATGGCTACACCTTC. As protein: CASSGQGERDGYTF.

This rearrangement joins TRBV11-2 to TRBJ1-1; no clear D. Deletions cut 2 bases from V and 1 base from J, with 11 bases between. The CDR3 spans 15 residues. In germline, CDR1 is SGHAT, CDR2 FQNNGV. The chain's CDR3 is CASSLYALKNTEAFF. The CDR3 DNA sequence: TGTGCCAGCAGCTTATATGCCTTAAAGAACACTGAAGCTTTCTTT.

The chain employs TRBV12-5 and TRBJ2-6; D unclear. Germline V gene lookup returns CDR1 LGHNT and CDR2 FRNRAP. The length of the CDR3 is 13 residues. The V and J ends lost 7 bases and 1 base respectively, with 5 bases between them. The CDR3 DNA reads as TGTGCTAGTGCCCCGTCTGGGGCCAACGTCCTGACTTTC. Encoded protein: CASAPSGANVLTF.

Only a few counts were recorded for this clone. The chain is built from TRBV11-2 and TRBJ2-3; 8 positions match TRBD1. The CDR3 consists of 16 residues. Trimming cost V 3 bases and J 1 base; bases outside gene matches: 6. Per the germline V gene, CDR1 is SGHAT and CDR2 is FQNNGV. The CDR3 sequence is CASSFRGRGGTDTQYF. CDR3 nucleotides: TGTGCCAGCAGCTTCAGGGGGCGCGGGGGCACAGATACGCAGTATTTT.